This TCR beta chain was profiled in a study of shared clonotypes between healthy human individuals. Study-wide points: Sampling was confined to blood; repertoires within tissues likely differ. An anticipated effect of sequencing depth on clonotype sharing among donors was recognized. Around 5% was the fraction of naive CD4 clonotypes found shared across four donors.

Remarks on this clone: The antigen is undetermined.

CDR1 and CDR2 (germline): MDHEN, SYDVKM. V was pared by 0 bases and J by 0 bases, with 14 bases between. This CDR3 is 18 amino acids long. Investigators spread the genomic DNA of each subset evenly over several immunoSEQ plates. The assay was immunoSEQ multiplex PCR, and TCRdb's table has in-frame clones only and misses some. Of 2 million to 2.5 million clones in the sample, 80% to 95% are singletons; the top ten hold about 0.39%. Sequencing was performed on naive CD4+ T cells from PBMCs. As to subset: CD45RA+ positively selected. The rearrangement uses TRBV28 and TRBJ1-4, with TRBD1 as a possible D gene (6 bases). This TCR was recovered from a man aged 18 to 30 in good health. Some clones in this sample may be carry-over from other donors' samples. This chain's CDR3 is CASSLWRGGPATNEKLFF. CDR3 in DNA: TGTGCCAGCAGTTTATGGCGGGGGGGGCCCGCAACTAATGAAAAACTGTTTTTT.